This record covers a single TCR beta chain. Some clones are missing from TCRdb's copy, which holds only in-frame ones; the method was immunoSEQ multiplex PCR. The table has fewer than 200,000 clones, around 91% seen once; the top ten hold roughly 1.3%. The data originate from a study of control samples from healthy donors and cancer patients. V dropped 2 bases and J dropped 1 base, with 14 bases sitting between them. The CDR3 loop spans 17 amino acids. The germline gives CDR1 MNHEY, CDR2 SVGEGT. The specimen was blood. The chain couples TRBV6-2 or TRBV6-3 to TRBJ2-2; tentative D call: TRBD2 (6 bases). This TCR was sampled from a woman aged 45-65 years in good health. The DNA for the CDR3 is TGTGCCAGCAGTTACACAAGGGGACTGATGAACACCGGGGAGCTGTTTTTT. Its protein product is CASSYTRGLMNTGELFF.